The rows below give T cell receptor beta chains drawn from one sample of a study. TCRdb redid the calling of the 5' RACE reads with MiXCR, one entry per CDR3 protein. The sample yields tens of thousands of distinct CDR3 sequences, approximately 27% seen once. Sequencing used tumor-infiltrating Tregs sorted from the breast tumor. These receptors originate from a female donor with breast cancer. Each CDR3 is given with its conserved first and last residue.

v_call cdr3_aa
TRBV20-1 CSARDWGSVEQYF
TRBV12-3/TRBV12-4 CASSYNVGQETQYF
TRBV28 CASTTGVSYEQYF
TRBV6-2/TRBV6-3 CASSLQGTEAFF
TRBV28 CASSFQGGRNSPLHF
TRBV18 CASSITVAGELFF
TRBV20-1 CSARDPGLSETQYF
TRBV4-2 CASSQDGQGAGTEAFF
TRBV7-2 CASSPRTGALSGANVLTF
TRBV5-1 CASSLGGQGQDTQYF
TRBV5-6 CASRQSSGGYTF
TRBV6-5 CASSRGQVGNSPLHF
TRBV6-1 CASGGTNTGELFF
TRBV9 CASSPSGGLQTEAFF
TRBV5-1 CASSPGQNNQPQHF
TRBV27 CAGSLSWAGDETQYF
TRBV5-1 CASGLGRMGLNTEAFF
TRBV5-1 CASMGSGANVLTF
TRBV5-1 CASSFKRAGETQYF
TRBV4-2 CASSPRDLRNTIYF
TRBV5-1 CASSLEPRYEQYF
TRBV4-1 CASSQETSRQTQYF
TRBV7-3 CASSPGQGQEAFF
TRBV9 CASSVDANYGYTF
TRBV4-2 CASAAGLGNTEAFF
TRBV28 CASSLGGLAYNEQFF
TRBV3-1 CASSQDEAGGPENIQYF
TRBV3-1 CASSQDSTATVYGYTF
TRBV29-1 CSVEASGVNTEAFF
TRBV4-1 CASSQGGLPYNEQFF
TRBV7-3 CASSPIAVGSYNEQFF
TRBV5-1 CASSLRDTPNYGYTF
TRBV7-3 CASSTDMNTEAFF
TRBV28 CASSLGQGWLKLFF
TRBV5-1 CASSPRGYTQYF
TRBV7-2 CASSLSFGQETQYF
TRBV28 CASSLGTTSYNEQFF
TRBV6-5 CASSPGLAGVGEQFF
TRBV6-5 CASSDRVPYEQYF
TRBV20-1 CSARTPRARREKLFF
TRBV7-3 CASSFGQYNSPLHF
TRBV27 CASSSILAGGHNEQFF
TRBV5-1 CASSLEVNEQFF
TRBV5-1 CASSLVASGYHEQFF
TRBV27 CASSLRGLASPLHF
TRBV4-3 CASSPTRLAGGPVRQFF
TRBV12-3/TRBV12-4 CASRDSPNTGELFF
TRBV11-2 CASSGGWARGETQYF
TRBV5-1 CASSLEPNDRVVFF
TRBV5-1 CASSSYRGGEETQYF
TRBV12-3/TRBV12-4 CASSYKDRAGGYTF
TRBV6-5 CASSYSPGSNYGYTF
TRBV6-2/TRBV6-3 CASSRPRDLPYEQYF